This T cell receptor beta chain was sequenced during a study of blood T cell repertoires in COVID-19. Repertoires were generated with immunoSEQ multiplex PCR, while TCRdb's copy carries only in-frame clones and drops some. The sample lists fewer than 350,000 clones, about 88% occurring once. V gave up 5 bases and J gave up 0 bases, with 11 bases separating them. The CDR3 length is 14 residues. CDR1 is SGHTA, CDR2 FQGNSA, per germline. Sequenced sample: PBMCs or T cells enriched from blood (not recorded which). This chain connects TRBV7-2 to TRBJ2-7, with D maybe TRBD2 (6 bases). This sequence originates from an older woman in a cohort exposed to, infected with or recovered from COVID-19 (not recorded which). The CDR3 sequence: CASSQRASSYEQYF. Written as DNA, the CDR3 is TGTGCCAGCAGCCAGCGGGCCAGCTCCTACGAGCAGTACTTC.